The TCR beta chain described here comes from a study of CD8 T cells in ankylosing spondylitis (TCRdb year 2017). Describing the broader study: The study profiled T cell receptor beta repertoires in healthy donors and ankylosing spondylitis patients to find disease-linked TCR variants. The full study cohort was made up of 25 ankylosing spondylitis patients and more than 90 healthy donors. Peripheral blood was sampled, and synovial fluid was additionally collected from ankylosing spondylitis patients.

Trimming takes 1 base from V and 3 bases from J, and the germline ends sit 16 bases apart. Its CDR3 holds 16 amino acids, cysteine through valine. The only DNA kept is the CDR3, 48 bases in frame from the first base. The germline V gene gives CDR1 as SGHVS and CDR2 as FQNEAQ. The instrument was an Illumina HiSeq 2500. Quantitative 5'-RACE with molecular barcodes was used to prepare TCR beta libraries. For the original study's pipeline: To identify disease-linked TCR variants, a new computational method was used, one built on a probabilistic model of VDJ rearrangement. TCRdb trimmed the raw reads at Q25, called clones with MiXCR and kept productive beta chains. Every CDR3 protein is listed once, alongside the most common genes and DNA of its rows. The V and J calls, along with clone size, are taken from TCRdb and not from the paper's own processing. Here the sample has approximately 100,000 distinct CDR3 sequences; about 25% occur a single time. The ten largest account for roughly 12% of the sample.

Synovial fluid samples were matched to blood samples from the same ankylosing spondylitis patients. Remarks on this clonotype: It has no known antigen specificity. Qualities for individual bases were not recorded, and no much larger clone is one base off.

Study-wide findings and limitations: Significant enrichment of the disease-linked clones was reported in matched synovial fluid samples from ankylosing spondylitis patients. Blood from ankylosing spondylitis patients appeared to be characterized by a TCR beta motif made up of under ten highly homologous amino acid variants. In peripheral blood, the disease-linked clones were found at relatively low frequencies and had a CD8+ phenotype. Some motif variants had previously been reported in the synovial fluid and blood of reactive arthritis patients, which suggests shared mechanisms of disease initiation.

Recombination joined TRBV7-8 with TRBJ2-7; the D call could be TRBD1 or TRBD2, with each sharing 5 bases. The TCR was taken from a male donor with ankylosing spondylitis. The sample taken for sequencing was synovial fluid, either unsorted or a sorted T cell fraction (not recorded which). The CDR3 loop reads CASSLEGDRQFYEQYV. DNA sequence: TGTGCCAGCAGCTTAGAAGGGGACCGTCAATTCTACGAGCAGTACGTC.